Following are 3 T cell receptor beta chains from one sample sequenced in a study of blood T cell repertoires in COVID-19 (dated by TCRdb to 2018 to 2020). The method was the immunoSEQ multiplex PCR assay. TCRdb carries this immuneACCESS record with in-frame sequences only. Its versions omit some clonotypes, under half of them owing to an unresolved V gene in the studies checked, with the rest unexplained. This sample holds 40,000 to 50,000 clones; around four fifths were observed only once. The ten largest clones represent roughly 5% of the sample. Sequencing input: peripheral blood. These receptors originate from a man aged 45-65 years with active COVID-19.

In its sample, this clone was seen once. This sequence joins TRBV5-4 and TRBJ1-2; 10 nucleotides align to TRBD1. Germline trimming cut 4 bases from V and 8 bases from J; bases unmatched to any gene: 17. CDR3 length: 17 residues. Germline CDR1 is SGHNT and CDR2 is YYREEE (reference sequence). CDR3 bases: TGTGCCAGCAGCGTCCCTGGGACAGGGGCCCACTTGTGGGGCTACACCTTC. The encoded protein is CASSVPGTGAHLWGYTF.

The chain recombines TRBV15 with TRBJ2-5; 9 bases line up with TRBD1. There are 15 residues in the CDR3. The germline V gene encodes CDR1 LNHNV and CDR2 YYDKDF (reference sequence). V dropped 6 bases and J dropped 5; count of bases not matched to a gene: 10. The CDR3 region is CATRGDRVFRETQYF. The DNA of the CDR3 is TGTGCCACCAGAGGGGACAGGGTTTTCCGGGAGACCCAGTACTTC.

This clone has only one observation. The same CDR3 can be traced to other DNA sequences in this sample. The chain joins TRBV19 to TRBJ2-1; 12 positions agree with TRBD1. Germline CDR1 is LNHDA and CDR2 is SQIVND (reference sequence). J lost 4 bases, V lost 7 bases, and 2 bases had no gene match. The CDR3 covers 14 residues. The CDR3 DNA is TGTGCCAGTAAGGGACAGGGGGCTTACAATGAGCAGTTCTTC. Translated: CASKGQGAYNEQFF.